These T cell receptor beta chains were read from a single sample in a study of T cell changes during pregnancy in multiple sclerosis. Using immunoSEQ multiplex PCR, the repertoire was profiled, and TCRdb retains in-frame clones only, with some absent. The table includes 50,000 to 55,000 clones, 80% to 95% detected once. The material sequenced was CD4+ T cells from peripheral blood mononuclear cells, taken in the third trimester of pregnancy. The receptor source for this set is a female donor with multiple sclerosis, enrolled in a pregnancy study. CDR3s include the opening cysteine and the closing phenylalanine or tryptophan. The D gene is left open where the match is weak. Not all rows give a size; the values are once, few, many and, for expanded clones, a class.

CDR3 DNA: TGCGCCAGCAGCTTGGACGCGTACCCTCGGCAGCCCCAGCATTTT
CDR3 protein: CASSLDAYPRQPQHF
V gene: TRBV5-1
J gene: TRBJ1-5
D gene: NA
clone size: once

CDR3 DNA: TGTGCCACCAGCAGTAGGGGAGGACGGGAGACCCAGTACTTC
CDR3 protein: CATSSRGGRETQYF
V gene: TRBV15
J gene: TRBJ2-5
D gene: NA
clone size: NA

CDR3 DNA: TGCGCCAGCACACTTCTCTCAGGCAGGGGGCCAACTGAAGCTTTCTTT
CDR3 protein: CASTLLSGRGPTEAFF
V gene: TRBV5-1
J gene: TRBJ1-1
D gene: TRBD1
clone size: NA

CDR3 DNA: TGCGCCAGCAGCGTTGTGGGGGCCCTGGACAGGACCAACTACGAGCAGTACTTC
CDR3 protein: CASSVVGALDRTNYEQYF
V gene: TRBV5-1
J gene: TRBJ2-7
D gene: TRBD1
clone size: NA

CDR3 DNA: TGTGCCAGCAGTGGGGGGGACAGTAACTATGGCTACACCTTC
CDR3 protein: CASSGGDSNYGYTF
V gene: TRBV6-1
J gene: TRBJ1-2
D gene: TRBD1
clone size: once

CDR3 DNA: TGTGCCAGCAGTATATACGCGCCGCAAGCTTTCTTT
CDR3 protein: CASSIYAPQAFF
V gene: TRBV6-6
J gene: TRBJ1-1
D gene: NA
clone size: NA

CDR3 DNA: TGTGCCAGCAGGCCCTGGGGACAGGGTGTCAATCAGCCCCAGCATTTT
CDR3 protein: CASRPWGQGVNQPQHF
V gene: TRBV5-6
J gene: TRBJ1-5
D gene: TRBD1
clone size: NA

CDR3 DNA: TGCGCCAGCAGTAGTATGAGACAGGGAGGCGGGGAGCAGTACTTC
CDR3 protein: CASSSMRQGGGEQYF
V gene: TRBV10-1
J gene: TRBJ2-7
D gene: NA
clone size: few

CDR3 DNA: TGTGCCAGCAGCAACAGGGGGTCTTACAACACCGGGGAGCTGTTTTTT
CDR3 protein: CASSNRGSYNTGELFF
V gene: TRBV11-1
J gene: TRBJ2-2
D gene: TRBD1
clone size: NA

CDR3 DNA: TGCGCCAGCAGCCGTAGCGGGGGGGCCATCTACAATGAGCAGTTCTTC
CDR3 protein: CASSRSGGAIYNEQFF
V gene: TRBV5-1
J gene: TRBJ2-1
D gene: TRBD2
clone size: few

CDR3 DNA: TGTGCCAATGCGCGGGTGGAGGCCCTAGCCCCGTTCTTC
CDR3 protein: CANARVEALAPFF
V gene: TRBV19
J gene: TRBJ2-1
D gene: NA
clone size: NA

CDR3 DNA: TGTGCAAGTCGCTTAGAAGAGGGATCAGGGGACGAGCAGTACTTC
CDR3 protein: CASRLEEGSGDEQYF
V gene: TRBV12-2
J gene: TRBJ2-7
D gene: NA
clone size: NA

CDR3 DNA: TGTGCCTGGAGTACCGGGACAGGGGCCTACGAGCAGTACTTC
CDR3 protein: CAWSTGTGAYEQYF
V gene: TRBV30
J gene: TRBJ2-7
D gene: TRBD1
clone size: NA

CDR3 DNA: TGTGCCAGCCCCCGGAGCGGGGGGATCCCCTCCACAGATACGCAGTATTTT
CDR3 protein: CASPRSGGIPSTDTQYF
V gene: TRBV2
J gene: TRBJ2-3
D gene: TRBD2
clone size: NA